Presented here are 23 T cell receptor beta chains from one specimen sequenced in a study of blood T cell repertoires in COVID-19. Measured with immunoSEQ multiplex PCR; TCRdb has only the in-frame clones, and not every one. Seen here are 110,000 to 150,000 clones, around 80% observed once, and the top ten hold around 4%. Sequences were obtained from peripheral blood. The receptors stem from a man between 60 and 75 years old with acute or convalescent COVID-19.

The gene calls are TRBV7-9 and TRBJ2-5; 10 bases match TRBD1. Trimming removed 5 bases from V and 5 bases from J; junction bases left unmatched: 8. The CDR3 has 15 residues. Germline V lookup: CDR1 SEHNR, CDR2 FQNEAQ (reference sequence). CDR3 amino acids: CASSPRQGAVETQYF. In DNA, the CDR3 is TGTGCCAGCAGCCCCAGACAGGGGGCGGTCGAGACCCAGTACTTC.

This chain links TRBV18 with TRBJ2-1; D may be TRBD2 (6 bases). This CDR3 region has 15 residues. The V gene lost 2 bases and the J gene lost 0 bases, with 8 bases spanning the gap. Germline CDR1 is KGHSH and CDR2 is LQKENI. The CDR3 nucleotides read TGTGCCAGCTCACCAATGCGGGACTCCTACAATGAGCAGTTCTTC. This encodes CASSPMRDSYNEQFF.

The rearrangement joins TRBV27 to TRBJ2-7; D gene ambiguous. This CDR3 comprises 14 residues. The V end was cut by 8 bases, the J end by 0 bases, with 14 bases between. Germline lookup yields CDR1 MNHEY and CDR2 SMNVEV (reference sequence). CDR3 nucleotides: TGTGCCAGCCAACCCCTCGAGGCCTCCTACGAGCAGTACTTC. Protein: CASQPLEASYEQYF.

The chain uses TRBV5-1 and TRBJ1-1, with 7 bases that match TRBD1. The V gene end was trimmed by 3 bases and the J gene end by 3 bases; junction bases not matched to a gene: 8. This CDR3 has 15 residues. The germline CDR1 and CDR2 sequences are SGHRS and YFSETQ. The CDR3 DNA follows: TGCGCCAGCAGCTCGGAGGGGGCCGCGGACACTGAAGCTTTCTTT. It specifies CASSSEGAADTEAFF. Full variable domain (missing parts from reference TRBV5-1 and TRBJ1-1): KAGVTQTPRYLIKTRGQQVTLSCSPISGHRSVSWYQQTPGQGLQFLFEYFSETQRNKGNFPGRFSGRQFSNSRSEMNVSTLELGDSALYLCASSSEGAADTEAFFGQGTRLTVV.

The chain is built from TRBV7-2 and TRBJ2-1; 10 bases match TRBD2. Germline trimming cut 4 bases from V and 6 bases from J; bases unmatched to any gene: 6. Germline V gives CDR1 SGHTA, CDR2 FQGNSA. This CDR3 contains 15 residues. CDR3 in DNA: TGTGCCAGCAGCTATGGACTAGCGGTTGGCAATGAGCAGTTCTTC. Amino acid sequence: CASSYGLAVGNEQFF.

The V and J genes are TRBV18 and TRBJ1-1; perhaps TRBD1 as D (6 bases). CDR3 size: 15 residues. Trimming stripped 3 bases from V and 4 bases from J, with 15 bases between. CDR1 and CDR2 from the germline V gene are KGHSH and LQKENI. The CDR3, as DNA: TGTGCCAGCTCACCGTCGACAGGATCGGGCACTGAAGCTTTCTTT. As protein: CASSPSTGSGTEAFF. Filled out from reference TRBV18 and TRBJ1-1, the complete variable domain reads NAGVMQNPRHLVRRRGQEARLRCSPMKGHSHVYWYRQLPEEGLKFMVYLQKENIIDESGMPKERFSAEFPKEGPSILRIQQVVRGDSAAYFCASSPSTGSGTEAFFGQGTRLTVV.

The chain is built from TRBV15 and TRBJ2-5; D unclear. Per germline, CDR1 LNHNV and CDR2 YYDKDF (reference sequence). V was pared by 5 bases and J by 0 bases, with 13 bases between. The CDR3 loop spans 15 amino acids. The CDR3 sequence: CATSGRLFYQETQYF. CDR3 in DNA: TGTGCCACCAGCGGAAGACTGTTTTACCAAGAGACCCAGTACTTC. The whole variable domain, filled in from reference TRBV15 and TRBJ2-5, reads DAMVIQNPRYQVTQFGKPVTLSCSQTLNHNVMYWYQQKSSQAPKLLFHYYDKDFNNEADTPDNFQSRRPNTSFCFLDIRSPGLGDTAMYLCATSGRLFYQETQYFGPGTRLLVL.

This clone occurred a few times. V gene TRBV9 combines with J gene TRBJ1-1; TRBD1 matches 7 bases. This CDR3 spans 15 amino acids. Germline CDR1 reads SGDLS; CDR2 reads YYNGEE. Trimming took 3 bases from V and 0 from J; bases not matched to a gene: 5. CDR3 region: CASSEGTAVNTEAFF. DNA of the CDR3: TGTGCCAGCAGCGAGGGGACAGCGGTGAACACTGAAGCTTTCTTT.

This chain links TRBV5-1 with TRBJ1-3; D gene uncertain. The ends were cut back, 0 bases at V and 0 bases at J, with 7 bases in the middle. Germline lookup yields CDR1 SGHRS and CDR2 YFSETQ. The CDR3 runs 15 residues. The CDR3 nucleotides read TGCGCCAGCAGCTTGGGTGCCAGCTCTGGAAACACCATATATTTT. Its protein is CASSLGASSGNTIYF.

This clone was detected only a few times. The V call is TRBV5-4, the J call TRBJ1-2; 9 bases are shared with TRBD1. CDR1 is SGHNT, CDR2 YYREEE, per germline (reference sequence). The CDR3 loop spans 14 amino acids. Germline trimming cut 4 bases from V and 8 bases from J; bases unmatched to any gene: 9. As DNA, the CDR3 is TGTGCCAGCAGCATCCAGACAGGGGGTCTAGGCTACACCTTC. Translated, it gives CASSIQTGGLGYTF.

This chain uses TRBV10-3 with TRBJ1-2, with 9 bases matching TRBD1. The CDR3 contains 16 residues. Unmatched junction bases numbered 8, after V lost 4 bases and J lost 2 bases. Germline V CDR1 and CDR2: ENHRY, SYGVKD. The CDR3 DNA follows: TGTGCCATCAGTGTCCGGACAGGGGATTTGAACTATGGCTACACCTTC. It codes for CAISVRTGDLNYGYTF.

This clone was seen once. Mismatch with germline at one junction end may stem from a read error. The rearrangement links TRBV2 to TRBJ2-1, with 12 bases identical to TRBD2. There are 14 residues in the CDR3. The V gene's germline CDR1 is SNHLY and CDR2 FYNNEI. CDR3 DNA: TGTGCCGGCAGGGTGGTACTAGCGGGAGGTGAGCAGTTCTTC. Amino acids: CAGRVVLAGGEQFF.

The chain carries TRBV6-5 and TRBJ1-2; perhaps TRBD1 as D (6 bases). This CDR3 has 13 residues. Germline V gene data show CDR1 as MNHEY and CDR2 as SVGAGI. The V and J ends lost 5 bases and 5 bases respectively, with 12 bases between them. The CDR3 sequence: CASSSGTTYGYTF. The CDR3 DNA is TGTGCCAGCAGTAGCGGGACAACTTATGGCTACACCTTC.

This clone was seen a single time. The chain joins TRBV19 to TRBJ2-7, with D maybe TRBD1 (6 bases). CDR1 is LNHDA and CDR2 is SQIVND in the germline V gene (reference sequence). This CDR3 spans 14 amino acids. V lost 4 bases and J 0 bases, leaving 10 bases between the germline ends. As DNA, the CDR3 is TGTGCCAGTAGTAGGACAGACGGCTCCTACGAGCAGTACTTC. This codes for CASSRTDGSYEQYF.

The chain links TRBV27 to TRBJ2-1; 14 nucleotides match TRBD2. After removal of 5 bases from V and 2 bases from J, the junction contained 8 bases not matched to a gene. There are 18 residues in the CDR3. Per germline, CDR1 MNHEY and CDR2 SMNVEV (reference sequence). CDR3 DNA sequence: TGTGCCAGCAGTCCCCGGGGACTAGCGGGAGTCGCCTACAATGAGCAGTTCTTC. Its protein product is CASSPRGLAGVAYNEQFF.

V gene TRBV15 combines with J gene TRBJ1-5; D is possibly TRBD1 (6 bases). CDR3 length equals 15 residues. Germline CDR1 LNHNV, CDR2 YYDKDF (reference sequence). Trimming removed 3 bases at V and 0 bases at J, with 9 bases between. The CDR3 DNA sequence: TGTGCCACCAGCAGGTCGGACAGTAGCAATCAGCCCCAGCATTTT. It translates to CATSRSDSSNQPQHF. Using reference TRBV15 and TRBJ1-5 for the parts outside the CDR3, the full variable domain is DAMVIQNPRYQVTQFGKPVTLSCSQTLNHNVMYWYQQKSSQAPKLLFHYYDKDFNNEADTPDNFQSRRPNTSFCFLDIRSPGLGDTAMYLCATSRSDSSNQPQHFGDGTRLSIL.

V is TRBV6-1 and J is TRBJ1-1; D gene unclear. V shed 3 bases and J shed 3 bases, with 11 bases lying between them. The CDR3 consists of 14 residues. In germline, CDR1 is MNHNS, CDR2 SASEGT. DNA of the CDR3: TGTGCCAGCAGTGAGGCCCCGGGGTACACTGAAGCTTTCTTT. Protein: CASSEAPGYTEAFF.

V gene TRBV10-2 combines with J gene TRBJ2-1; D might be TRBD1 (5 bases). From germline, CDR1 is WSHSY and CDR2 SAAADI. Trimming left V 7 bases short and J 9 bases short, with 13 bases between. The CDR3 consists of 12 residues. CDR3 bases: TGCGCCAGCACAGCTTCAGGGTTTGAGCAGTTCTTC. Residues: CASTASGFEQFF.

The CDR3 sequence: CAGPAEKYQETQYF. Written as DNA, the CDR3 is TGTGCCGGCCCAGCGGAGAAGTACCAAGAGACCCAGTACTTC. This chain joins TRBV21-1 and TRBJ2-5; no check of the table's D call, TRBD2, against the DNA was made. TRBV21-1 is flagged as a pseudogene. The CDR3 is 14 amino acids.

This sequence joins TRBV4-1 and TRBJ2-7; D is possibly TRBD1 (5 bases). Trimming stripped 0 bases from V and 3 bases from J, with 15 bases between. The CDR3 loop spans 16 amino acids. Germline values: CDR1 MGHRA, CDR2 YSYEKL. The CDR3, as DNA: TGCGCCAGCAGCCAAGATCGGGCAGGGCGGCGCTACGAGCAGTACTTC. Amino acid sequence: CASSQDRAGRRYEQYF.

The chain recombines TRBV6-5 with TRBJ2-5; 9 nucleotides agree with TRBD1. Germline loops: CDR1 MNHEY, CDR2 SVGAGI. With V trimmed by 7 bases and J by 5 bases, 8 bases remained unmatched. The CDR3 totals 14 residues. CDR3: CASNTDRGAETQYF. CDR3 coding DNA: TGTGCCAGCAATACGGACAGGGGAGCGGAGACCCAGTACTTC.

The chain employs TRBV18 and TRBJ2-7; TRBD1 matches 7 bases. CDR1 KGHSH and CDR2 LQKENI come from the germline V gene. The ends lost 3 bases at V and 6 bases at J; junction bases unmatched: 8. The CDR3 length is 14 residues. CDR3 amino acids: CASSPLTGAGEQYF. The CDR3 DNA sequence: TGTGCCAGCTCACCGCTTACAGGGGCGGGCGAGCAGTACTTC.

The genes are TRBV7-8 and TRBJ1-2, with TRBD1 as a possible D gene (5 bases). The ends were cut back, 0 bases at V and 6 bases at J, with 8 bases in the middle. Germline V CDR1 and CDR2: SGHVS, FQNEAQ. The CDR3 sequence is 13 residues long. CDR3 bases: TGTGCCAGCAGCTTAGCCCAGACAGATGGCTACACCTTC. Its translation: CASSLAQTDGYTF. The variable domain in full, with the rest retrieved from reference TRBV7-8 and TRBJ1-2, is GAGVSQSPRYKVAKRGQDVALRCDPISGHVSLFWYQQALGQGPEFLTYFQNEAQLDKSGLPSDRFFAERPEGSVSTLKIQRTQQEDSAVYLCASSLAQTDGYTFGSGTRLTVV.